A single T cell receptor beta chain is shown here with its context. Its antigen is not identified. The sample originates from a study of blood T cells in healthy people across ages. The study, taken as a whole, reports: In these data, TCR beta diversity tracked strongly with naive T cell percentage.

V shed 3 bases and J shed 7 bases, with 9 bases lying between them. Germline values: CDR1 DFQATT, CDR2 SNEGSKA (reference sequence). This CDR3 contains 11 residues. Using a J-beta primer mix together with a sample-barcoded 5' primer, a second PCR was run for roughly 6 to 12 cycles. All cDNA molecules were each tagged by a template-switch adaptor with 12 random nucleotides. Using its own MiXCR run on the 5' RACE reads, TCRdb lists one record per CDR3 protein. The sample records about 1,600,000 distinct CDR3 sequences, roughly 40% being singletons. The J gene is TRBJ1-1, the V gene TRBV20-1; D ambiguous. This sequence was found in a woman under 30 in good health. Input material: blood. CDR3 sequence reads: CSARPGFEAFF. As DNA, the CDR3 is TGCAGTGCTAGGCCGGGGTTTGAAGCTTTCTTT.